Listed here are 23 T cell receptor beta chains from one sample, sequenced in a study of cytomegalovirus exposure and HLA in healthy donors. PCR primers comprised 60 Vbeta and 13 Jbeta primers. Measured with immunoSEQ multiplex PCR; TCRdb has only the in-frame clones, and not every one. This sample has around 87,000 clones, with approximately 84% found just once. The sequenced sample was PBMCs. These receptor sequences come from a girl between 2 and 10 years old in good health and CMV-seropositive.

The chain carries TRBV10-3 and TRBJ1-5; D is ambiguous. This CDR3 region has 15 residues. V was shortened by 0 bases and J by 16 bases, with 22 bases between the two germline ends. CDR1 and CDR2 (germline): ENHRY, SYGVKD. CDR3 sequence reads: CAISESAVGTMAIHF. The CDR3 DNA reads TGTGCCATCAGTGAGTCGGCGGTAGGCACTATGGCCATCCATTTT.

The rearrangement links TRBV6-6 to TRBJ1-2; D remains ambiguous. CDR1 and CDR2 (germline): MNHNY, SVGAGI (reference sequence). Trimming removed 3 bases from V and 3 bases from J, with 17 bases in between. CDR3 size: 16 residues. This chain's CDR3 is CASSYVLARTYYGYTF. CDR3 nucleotides: TGTGCCAGCAGTTATGTTTTGGCCAGAACATACTATGGCTACACCTTC.

The rearrangement uses TRBV29-1 and TRBJ2-2; 11 positions agree with TRBD1. The CDR3 is 12 residues long. CDR1 SQVTM and CDR2 ANQGSEA come from the germline V gene. V trimming: 7 bases; J trimming: 5 bases; junction bases outside the gene matches: 0. The CDR3 here is CSGDRGTGELFF. DNA for the CDR3: TGCAGCGGGGACAGGGGGACCGGGGAGCTGTTTTTT.

This clone came up a few times. The sample holds other DNA sequences that translate to the same CDR3. The J gene is TRBJ2-7, the V gene TRBV5-1, with 10 bases fitting TRBD2. The CDR3 spans 14 residues. V was pared by 0 bases and J by 4 bases, with 1 base of the junction left unmatched. Germline CDR1 is SGHRS and CDR2 is YFSETQ. Here the CDR3 reads CASSLGTSGYEQYF. CDR3 DNA sequence: TGCGCCAGCAGCTTGGGGACTAGCGGATACGAGCAGTACTTC.

V usage is TRBV7-9 and J usage is TRBJ1-2, with unresolved D. This CDR3 region has 15 residues. The V and J ends lost 4 bases and 1 base respectively, with 13 bases between them. CDR1 and CDR2 from the germline V gene are SEHNR and FQNEAQ (reference sequence). The CDR3 sequence: CASSSVIGLNYGYTF. CDR3 in DNA: TGTGCCAGCAGCTCAGTTATTGGCCTTAACTATGGCTACACCTTC. Using reference TRBV7-9 and TRBJ1-2 for the parts outside the CDR3, the full variable domain is DTGVSQNPRHKITKRGQNVTFRCDPISEHNRLYWYRQTLGQGPEFLTYFQNEAQLEKSRLLSDRFSAERPKGSFSTLEIQRTEQGDSAMYLCASSSVIGLNYGYTFGSGTRLTVV.

The chain carries TRBV27 and TRBJ2-5, with D possibly matching TRBD2 (6 bases). The CDR3 has 17 residues. V lost 0 bases and J lost 2, with 16 bases in between. Germline CDR1 reads MNHEY; CDR2 reads SMNVEV (reference sequence). CDR3 DNA sequence: TGTGCCAGCAGTTTATCACCCCCTTCTAGCGCGCAAGAGACCCAGTACTTC. Protein sequence: CASSLSPPSSAQETQYF.

The chain links TRBV5-6 to TRBJ1-1; D gene unclear. V lost 2 bases and J 1 base, leaving 9 bases between the germline ends. The CDR3 totals 14 residues. From germline, CDR1 is SGHDT and CDR2 YYEEEE. The CDR3 sequence is CASSFPYKNTEAFF. For the CDR3, the DNA is TGTGCCAGCAGCTTTCCATACAAGAACACTGAAGCTTTCTTT.

J is TRBJ1-1 and V is TRBV7-9; 8 nucleotides match TRBD1. From germline, CDR1 is SEHNR and CDR2 FQNEAQ (reference sequence). The CDR3 runs 14 residues. The ends lost 5 bases at V and 2 bases at J; junction bases unmatched: 4. CDR3 DNA: TGTGCCAGCAGCACCGGACAGGGCAACACTGAAGCTTTCTTT. This sequence encodes CASSTGQGNTEAFF. The full variable domain, completed using reference TRBV7-9 and TRBJ1-1, is DTGVSQNPRHKITKRGQNVTFRCDPISEHNRLYWYRQTLGQGPEFLTYFQNEAQLEKSRLLSDRFSAERPKGSFSTLEIQRTEQGDSAMYLCASSTGQGNTEAFFGQGTRLTVV.

This clone has just a few counts. The V and J genes are TRBV29-1 and TRBJ2-1, with 9 bases matching TRBD2. The CDR3 is 14 residues long. The germline V gene has CDR1 SQVTM and CDR2 ANQGSEA. V lost 5 bases, J lost 9 bases, and 11 bases stayed unmatched. The CDR3, as DNA: TGCAGCGTTTTGTTGTCAGGCGGGAGGGCTGAGCAGTTCTTC. As protein: CSVLLSGGRAEQFF.

V gene TRBV9 combines with J gene TRBJ1-1; TRBD1 agrees at 8 bases. The CDR3 extends over 17 amino acids. Germline V lookup: CDR1 SGDLS, CDR2 YYNGEE. Trimming took 5 bases from V and 1 from J; bases not matched to a gene: 13. The CDR3 coding sequence is TGTGCCAGCAGTGGCGAGGGTCAGGGGGCAGGGAACACTGAAGCTTTCTTT. It translates to CASSGEGQGAGNTEAFF.

The chain is built from TRBV5-6 and TRBJ2-4; TRBD2 matches 7 bases. V was pared by 4 bases and J by 5 bases, with 6 bases of the junction left unmatched. This CDR3 has 14 amino acids. Germline V gene sequence: CDR1 SGHDT, CDR2 YYEEEE. As DNA, the CDR3 is TGTGCCAGCAGCCTGGGGGGAGGGGAAAACATTCAGTACTTC. This sequence encodes CASSLGGGENIQYF.

The genes are TRBV28 and TRBJ2-7; 7 bases agree with TRBD2. Trimming at V came to 5 bases and at J to 0 bases, leaving 10 bases not matched to a gene. There are 16 residues in the CDR3. From germline, CDR1 is MDHEN and CDR2 SYDVKM. CDR3 bases: TGTGCCAGCAGTCCGGTGCTAGCGGAGAGCTCCTACGAGCAGTACTTC. Its translation: CASSPVLAESSYEQYF.

The rearrangement uses TRBV29-1 and TRBJ1-1; 9 bases are shared with TRBD1. Germline CDR1 SQVTM, CDR2 ANQGSEA. Trimming cost V 6 bases and J 10 bases; bases outside gene matches: 9. There are 12 residues in the CDR3. The CDR3 DNA is TGCAGCGTGACAGGGGGAGTGGTTGGAGCTTTCTTT. The encoded protein is CSVTGGVVGAFF.

The chain is built from TRBV30 and TRBJ2-1; 7 bases agree with TRBD2. With V trimmed by 0 bases and J by 3 bases, 8 bases remained unmatched. The V gene's germline CDR1 is GTSNPN and CDR2 SVGIG (reference sequence). The CDR3 is 16 residues long. CDR3 in DNA: TGTGCCTGGAGTGTACGAAGAGCGGGATTCTACAATGAGCAGTTCTTC. Its protein product is CAWSVRRAGFYNEQFF.

This clone was picked up one time. The chain uses TRBV6-1 and TRBJ1-1; D uncertain. The germline gives CDR1 MNHNS, CDR2 SASEGT. This CDR3 region has 12 residues. V lost 2 bases and J lost 5, with 6 bases in between. CDR3 sequence: CASSERVTEAFF. As DNA, the CDR3 is TGTGCCAGCAGTGAACGGGTTACTGAAGCTTTCTTT.

The chain carries TRBV10-3 and TRBJ1-2, with D tentatively TRBD1 (5 bases). V was shortened by 8 bases and J by 10 bases, with 14 bases between the two germline ends. Germline CDR1 ENHRY, CDR2 SYGVKD. The CDR3 contains 11 residues. As DNA, the CDR3 is TGTGCCATCGAAACGGGGGTTGACTACACCTTC. Protein sequence: CAIETGVDYTF.

The chain links TRBV29-1 to TRBJ2-4; no definite D call. This CDR3 comprises 12 residues. Germline lookup yields CDR1 SQVTM and CDR2 ANQGSEA. V was cut by 5 bases and J by 5 bases, with 10 bases left in between. CDR3 region: CSVFTVQNIQYF. In DNA, the CDR3 is TGCAGCGTTTTCACAGTACAAAACATTCAGTACTTC.

Details on this clone: Other DNA sequences in this specimen translate into the identical CDR3. The chain joins TRBV30 to TRBJ2-7; 10 nucleotides agree with TRBD2. The CDR3 length is 14 residues. J lost 4 bases, V lost 0 bases, and 3 bases had no gene match. CDR1 and CDR2 from the germline V gene are GTSNPN and SVGIG (reference sequence). In DNA form, the CDR3 reads TGTGCCTGGAGTGTACTAGCGGGACCGTACGAGCAGTACTTC. This gives the protein CAWSVLAGPYEQYF.

The V call is TRBV5-1, the J call TRBJ1-2; unclear D gene. V dropped 0 bases and J dropped 8 bases, with 11 bases sitting between them. The V gene's germline CDR1 is SGHRS and CDR2 YFSETQ. The CDR3 length is 13 residues. The CDR3 coding sequence is TGCGCCAGCAGCTTGGCTTCCCCCGGGGGCTACACCTTC. Encoded protein: CASSLASPGGYTF.

This chain links TRBV9 with TRBJ2-1; 10 nucleotides agree with TRBD2. The ends lost 2 bases at V and 4 bases at J; junction bases unmatched: 3. CDR1 and CDR2 (germline): SGDLS, YYNGEE. The CDR3 has 15 amino acids. The CDR3, as DNA: TGTGCCAGCAGCGTCGGACTAGCGGATTACAATGAGCAGTTCTTC. As protein: CASSVGLADYNEQFF. The complete variable domain, with remaining parts taken from reference TRBV9 and TRBJ2-1, reads DSGVTQTPKHLITATGQRVTLRCSPRSGDLSVYWYQQSLDQGLQFLIQYYNGEERAKGNILERFSAQQFPDLHSELNLSSLELGDSALYFCASSVGLADYNEQFFGPGTRLTVL.

The chain links TRBV29-1 to TRBJ2-3; D uncertain. CDR1 SQVTM and CDR2 ANQGSEA come from the germline V gene. The CDR3 consists of 14 residues. The V end was cut by 4 bases, the J end by 6 bases, with 17 bases between. The CDR3 loop is CSVGGRGQEDTQYF. CDR3 nucleotide sequence: TGCAGCGTTGGTGGTCGAGGCCAAGAGGATACGCAGTATTTT.

This chain uses TRBV28 with TRBJ1-2; 12 bases line up with TRBD1. Germline trimming cut 5 bases from V and 4 bases from J; bases unmatched to any gene: 11. Germline V gene sequence: CDR1 MDHEN, CDR2 SYDVKM. The CDR3 spans 17 residues. The CDR3 sequence is CASSGSGTGGAGYGYTF. The CDR3 DNA follows: TGTGCCAGCAGTGGGTCCGGGACAGGGGGCGCGGGCTATGGCTACACCTTC.

This clone came up once. Other DNA sequences within the sample encode an identical CDR3. The chain couples TRBV6-5 to TRBJ2-3, with a tentative D call TRBD2 (5 bases). The V end lost 0 bases, the J end lost 3 bases, and 7 bases lay between the germline ends. Per the germline V gene, CDR1 is MNHEY and CDR2 is SVGAGI. This CDR3 comprises 14 residues. CDR3 protein: CASSYSRDTDTQYF. The CDR3 DNA follows: TGTGCCAGCAGTTACTCGAGGGATACAGATACGCAGTATTTT.